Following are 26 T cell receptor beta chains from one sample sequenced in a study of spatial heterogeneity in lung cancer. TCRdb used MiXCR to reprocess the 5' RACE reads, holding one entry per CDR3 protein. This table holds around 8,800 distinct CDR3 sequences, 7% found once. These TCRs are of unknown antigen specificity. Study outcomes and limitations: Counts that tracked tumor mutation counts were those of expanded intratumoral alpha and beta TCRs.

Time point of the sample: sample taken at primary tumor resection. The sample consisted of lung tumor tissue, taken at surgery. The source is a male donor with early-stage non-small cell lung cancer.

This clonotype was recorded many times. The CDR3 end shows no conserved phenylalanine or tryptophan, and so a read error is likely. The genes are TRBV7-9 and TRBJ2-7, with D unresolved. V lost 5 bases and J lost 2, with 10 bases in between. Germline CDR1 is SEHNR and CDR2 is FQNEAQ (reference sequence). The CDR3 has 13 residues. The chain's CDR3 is CASSLKGTYEQYL. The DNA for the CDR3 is TGTGCCAGCAGCCTAAAAGGCACCTACGAGCAGTACCTC.

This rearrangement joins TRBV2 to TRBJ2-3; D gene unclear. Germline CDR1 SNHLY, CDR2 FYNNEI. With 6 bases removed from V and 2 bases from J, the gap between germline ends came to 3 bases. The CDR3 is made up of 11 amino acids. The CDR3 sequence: CASRYTDTQYF. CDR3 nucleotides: TGTGCCAGCAGGTACACAGATACGCAGTATTTT. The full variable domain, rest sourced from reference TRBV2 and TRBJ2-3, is EPEVTQTPSHQVTQMGQEVILRCVPISNHLYFYWYRQILGQKVEFLVSFYNNEISEKSEIFDDQFSVERPDGSNFTLKIRSTKLEDSAMYFCASRYTDTQYFGPGTRLTVL.

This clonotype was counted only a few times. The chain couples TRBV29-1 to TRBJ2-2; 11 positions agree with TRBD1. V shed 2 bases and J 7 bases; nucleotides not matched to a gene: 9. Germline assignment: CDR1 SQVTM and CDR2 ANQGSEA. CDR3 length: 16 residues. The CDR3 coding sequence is TGCAGCGTTGAATCCGGGACAGGGGGACATGGCGGGGAGCTGTTTTTT. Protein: CSVESGTGGHGGELFF.

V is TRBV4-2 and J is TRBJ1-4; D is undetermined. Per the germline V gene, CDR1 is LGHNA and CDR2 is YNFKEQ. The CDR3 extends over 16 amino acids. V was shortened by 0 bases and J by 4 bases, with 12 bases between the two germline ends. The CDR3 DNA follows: TGTGCCAGCAGCCAAGATCAAGTAGGGATTAATGAAAAACTGTTTTTT. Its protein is CASSQDQVGINEKLFF.

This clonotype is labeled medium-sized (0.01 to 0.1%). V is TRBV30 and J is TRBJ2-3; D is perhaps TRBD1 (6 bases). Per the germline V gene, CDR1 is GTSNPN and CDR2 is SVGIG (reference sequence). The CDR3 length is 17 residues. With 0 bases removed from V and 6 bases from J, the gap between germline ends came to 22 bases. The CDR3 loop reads CAWSVRTGTRNRDTQYF. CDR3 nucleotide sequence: TGTGCCTGGAGTGTACGGACCGGGACACGTAATCGGGATACGCAGTATTTT.

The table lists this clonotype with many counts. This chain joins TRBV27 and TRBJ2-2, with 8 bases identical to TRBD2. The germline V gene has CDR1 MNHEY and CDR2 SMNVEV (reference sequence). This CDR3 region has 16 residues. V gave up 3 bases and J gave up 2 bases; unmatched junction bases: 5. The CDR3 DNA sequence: TGTGCCAGCAGTTTTGGGACTAGAAGAAACACCGGGGAGCTGTTTTTT. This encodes CASSFGTRRNTGELFF.

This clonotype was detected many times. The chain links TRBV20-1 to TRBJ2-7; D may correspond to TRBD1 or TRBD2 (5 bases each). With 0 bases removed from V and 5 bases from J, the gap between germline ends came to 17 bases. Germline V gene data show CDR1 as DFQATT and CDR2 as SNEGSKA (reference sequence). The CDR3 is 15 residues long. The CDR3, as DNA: TGCAGTGCTAGAGAGTGGGGGACGTACGTCAACGAGCAGTACTTC. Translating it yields CSAREWGTYVNEQYF.

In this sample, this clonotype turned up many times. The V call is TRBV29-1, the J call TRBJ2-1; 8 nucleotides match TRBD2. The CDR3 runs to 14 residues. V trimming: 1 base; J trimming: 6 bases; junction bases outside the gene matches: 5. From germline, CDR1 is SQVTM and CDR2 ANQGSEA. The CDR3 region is CSVEAGGRFNEQFF. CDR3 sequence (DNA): TGCAGCGTTGAAGCGGGAGGGCGTTTCAATGAGCAGTTCTTC.

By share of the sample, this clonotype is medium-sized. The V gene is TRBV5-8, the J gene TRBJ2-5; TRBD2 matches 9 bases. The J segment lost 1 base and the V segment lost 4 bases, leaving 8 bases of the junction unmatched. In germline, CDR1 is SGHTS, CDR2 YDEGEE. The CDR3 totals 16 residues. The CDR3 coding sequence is TGTGCCAGCAGCGGTCCCCTAGCGGGGATCCAAGAGACCCAGTACTTC. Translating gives CASSGPLAGIQETQYF.

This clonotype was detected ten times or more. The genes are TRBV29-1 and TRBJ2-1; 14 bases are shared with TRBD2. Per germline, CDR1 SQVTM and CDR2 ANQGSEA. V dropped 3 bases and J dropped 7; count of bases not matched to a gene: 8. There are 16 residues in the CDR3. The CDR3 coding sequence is TGCAGCGTTGATAGGGGACTAGCGGGAGAAGGTAATGAGCAGTTCTTC. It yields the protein CSVDRGLAGEGNEQFF.

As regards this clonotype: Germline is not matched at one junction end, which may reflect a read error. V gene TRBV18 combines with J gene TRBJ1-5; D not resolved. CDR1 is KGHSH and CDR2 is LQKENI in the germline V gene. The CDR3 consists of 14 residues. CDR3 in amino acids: CASSPGYSNLPQHF. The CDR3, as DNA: TGTGCCAGCTCACCAGGTTATAGCAATCTGCCCCAGCATTTT.

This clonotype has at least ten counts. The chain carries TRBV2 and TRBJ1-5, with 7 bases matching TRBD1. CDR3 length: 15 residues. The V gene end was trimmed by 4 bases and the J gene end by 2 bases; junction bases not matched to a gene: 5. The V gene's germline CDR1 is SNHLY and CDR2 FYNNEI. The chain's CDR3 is CASSVNTGGNQPQHF. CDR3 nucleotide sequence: TGTGCCAGCAGTGTGAACACAGGGGGCAATCAGCCCCAGCATTTT.

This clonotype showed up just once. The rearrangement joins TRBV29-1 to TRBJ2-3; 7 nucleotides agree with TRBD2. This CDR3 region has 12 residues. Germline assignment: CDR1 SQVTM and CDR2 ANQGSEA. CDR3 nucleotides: TGCAGTAAGCGGGAAGGCACAGATACGCAGTATTTT. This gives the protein CSKREGTDTQYF.

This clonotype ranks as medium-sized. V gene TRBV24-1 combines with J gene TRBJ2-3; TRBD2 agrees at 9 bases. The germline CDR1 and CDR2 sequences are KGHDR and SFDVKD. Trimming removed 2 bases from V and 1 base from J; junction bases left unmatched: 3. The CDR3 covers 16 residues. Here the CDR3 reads CATSDYSGGRTDTQYF. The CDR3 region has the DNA TGTGCCACCAGTGATTACAGCGGGGGGCGCACAGATACGCAGTATTTT.

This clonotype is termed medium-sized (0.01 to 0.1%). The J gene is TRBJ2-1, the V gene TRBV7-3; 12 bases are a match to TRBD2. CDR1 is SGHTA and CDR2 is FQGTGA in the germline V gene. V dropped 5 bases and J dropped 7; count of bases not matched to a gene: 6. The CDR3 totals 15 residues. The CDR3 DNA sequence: TGTGCCAGCAGCCGGACTAGCGGGGCATCGAATGAGCAGTTCTTC. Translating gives CASSRTSGASNEQFF.

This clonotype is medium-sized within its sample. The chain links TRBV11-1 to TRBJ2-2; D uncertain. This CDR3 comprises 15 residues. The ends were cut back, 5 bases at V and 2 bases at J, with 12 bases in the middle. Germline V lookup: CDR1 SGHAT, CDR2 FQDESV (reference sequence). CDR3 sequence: CASSRLDGNTGELFF. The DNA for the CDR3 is TGTGCCAGCAGCCGGCTTGACGGTAACACCGGGGAGCTGTTTTTT.

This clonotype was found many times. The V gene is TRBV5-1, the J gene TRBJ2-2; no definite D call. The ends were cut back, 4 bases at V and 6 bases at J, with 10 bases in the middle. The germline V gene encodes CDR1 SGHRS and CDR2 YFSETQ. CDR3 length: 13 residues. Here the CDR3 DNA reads TGCGCCAGCAGCGCCCAGATGTCCGGGGAGCTGTTTTTT. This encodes CASSAQMSGELFF.

The CDR3 region is CATHGDYGYTF. CDR3 coding DNA: TGTGCCACCCATGGGGACTATGGCTACACCTTC. This chain links TRBV6-5 with TRBJ1-2; D call uncertain. This CDR3 spans 11 amino acids. Germline V gene data show CDR1 as MNHEY and CDR2 as SVGAGI. V was cut by 10 bases and J by 3 bases, with 9 bases left in between.

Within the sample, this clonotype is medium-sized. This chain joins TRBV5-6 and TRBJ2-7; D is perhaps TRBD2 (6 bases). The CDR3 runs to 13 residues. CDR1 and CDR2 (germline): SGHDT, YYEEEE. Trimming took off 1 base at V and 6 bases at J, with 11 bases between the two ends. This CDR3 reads CASSLWGGGEQYF. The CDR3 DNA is TGTGCCAGCAGCTTGTGGGGAGGAGGCGAGCAGTACTTC. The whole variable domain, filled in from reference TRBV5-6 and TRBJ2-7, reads DAGVTQSPTHLIKTRGQQVTLRCSPKSGHDTVSWYQQALGQGPQFIFQYYEEEERQRGNFPDRFSGHQFPNYSSELNVNALLLGDSALYLCASSLWGGGEQYFGPGTRLTVT.

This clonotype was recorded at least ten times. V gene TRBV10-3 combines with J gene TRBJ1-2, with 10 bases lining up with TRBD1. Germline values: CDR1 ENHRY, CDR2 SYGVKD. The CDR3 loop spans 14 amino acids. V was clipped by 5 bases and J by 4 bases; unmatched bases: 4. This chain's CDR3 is CAISRTGGGYGYTF. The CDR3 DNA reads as TGTGCCATCAGTCGGACAGGGGGAGGCTATGGCTACACCTTC.

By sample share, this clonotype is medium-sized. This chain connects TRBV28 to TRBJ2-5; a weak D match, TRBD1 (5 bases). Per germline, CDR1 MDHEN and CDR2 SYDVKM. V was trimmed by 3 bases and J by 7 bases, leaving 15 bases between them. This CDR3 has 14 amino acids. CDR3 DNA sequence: TGTGCCAGCAGTTTTTTCGACCTAAGGGGGACCCAGTACTTC. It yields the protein CASSFFDLRGTQYF.

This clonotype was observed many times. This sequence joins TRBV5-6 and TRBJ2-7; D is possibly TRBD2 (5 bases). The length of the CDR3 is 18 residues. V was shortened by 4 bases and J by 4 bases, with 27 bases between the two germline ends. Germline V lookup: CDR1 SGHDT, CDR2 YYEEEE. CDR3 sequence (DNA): TGTGCCAGCAGCGTTAAGCCTCGAGGGATGGTCCCCCCGTACGAGCAGTACTTC. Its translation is CASSVKPRGMVPPYEQYF.

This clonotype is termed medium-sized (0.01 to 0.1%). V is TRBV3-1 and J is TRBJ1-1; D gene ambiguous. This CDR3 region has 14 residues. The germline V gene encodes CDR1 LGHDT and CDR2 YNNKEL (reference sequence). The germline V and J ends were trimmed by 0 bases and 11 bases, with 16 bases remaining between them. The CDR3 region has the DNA TGTGCCAGCAGCCAAGACGGGGTTAAGGTGTGGGCTTTCTTT. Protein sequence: CASSQDGVKVWAFF.

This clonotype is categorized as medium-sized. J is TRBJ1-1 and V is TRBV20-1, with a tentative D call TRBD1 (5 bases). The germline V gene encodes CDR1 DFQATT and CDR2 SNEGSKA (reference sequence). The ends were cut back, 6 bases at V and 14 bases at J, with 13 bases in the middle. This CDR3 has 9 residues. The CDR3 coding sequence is TGCAGTGCGGGGCCGTCGTCCTTCTTT. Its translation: CSAGPSSFF.

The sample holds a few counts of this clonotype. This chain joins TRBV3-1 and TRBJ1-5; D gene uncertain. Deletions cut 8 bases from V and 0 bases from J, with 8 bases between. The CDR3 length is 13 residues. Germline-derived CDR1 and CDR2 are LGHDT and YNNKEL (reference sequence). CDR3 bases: TGTGCCAGCTCGGTGGATAGCAATCAGCCCCAGCATTTT. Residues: CASSVDSNQPQHF.

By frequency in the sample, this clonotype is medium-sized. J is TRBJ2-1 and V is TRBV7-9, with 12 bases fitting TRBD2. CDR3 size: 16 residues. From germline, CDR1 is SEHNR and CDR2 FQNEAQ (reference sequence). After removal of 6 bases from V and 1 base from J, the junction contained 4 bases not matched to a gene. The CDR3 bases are TGTGCCAGCAGGTGGACTAGCGGGAATTCCTACAATGAGCAGTTCTTC. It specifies CASRWTSGNSYNEQFF. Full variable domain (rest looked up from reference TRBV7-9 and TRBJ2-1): DTGVSQNPRHKITKRGQNVTFRCDPISEHNRLYWYRQTLGQGPEFLTYFQNEAQLEKSRLLSDRFSAERPKGSFSTLEIQRTEQGDSAMYLCASRWTSGNSYNEQFFGPGTRLTVL.